These T cell receptor beta chains were read from a single sample in a study of T cells in Graves' hyperthyroidism and ophthalmopathy. TCRdb reanalysed the multiplex PCR reads using MiXCR and keeps one entry per CDR3 protein. The data show around 110,000 distinct CDR3 sequences, 15% to 20% seen once. The sample consisted of blood. The receptors stem from a woman aged 45-60 years with Graves' hyperthyroidism. CDR3s include the opening cysteine and the closing phenylalanine or tryptophan. A D gene is named only where the DNA matches it firmly. A clone size is listed for some rows: how often the clone was seen (once, few, many), or a class if it is expanded.

>TRBV3-1|TRBJ2-1|.|many|17
TGTGCCAGCAGCCCACCAGGTTTGAGGGGGGGATTTGGTGAGCAGTTCTTC
CASSPPGLRGGFGEQFF
>TRBV3-1|TRBJ1-3|.|many|13
TGTGCCAGCAGCCGGTCCTCTGGAAACACCATATATTTT
CASSRSSGNTIYF
>TRBV6-4|TRBJ1-6|.|few|15
TGTGCCAGCAGTGAGTTCGGCAGGGTGGAATCACCCCTCCACTTT
CASSEFGRVESPLHF
>TRBV11-2|TRBJ2-1|.|many|15
TGTGCCAGCAGCTTCGATGTGTCCAAACACAATGAGCAGTTCTTC
CASSFDVSKHNEQFF
>TRBV5-1|TRBJ2-1|.|many|14
TGCGCCAGCGATTTCGGGGGAGGAATCAGTGAGCAGTTCTTC
CASDFGGGISEQFF
>TRBV20-1|TRBJ1-1|.|many|15
TGCAGTGCTAGAGGGCAGGTTATACCCAGGACTGAAGCTTTCTTT
CSARGQVIPRTEAFF
>TRBV18|TRBJ1-5|.|many|18
TGTGCCAGCTCACAACTCCCGACAAGCCGAAATAGCAATCAGCCCCAGCATTTT
CASSQLPTSRNSNQPQHF
>TRBV4-1|TRBJ2-7|.|many|15
TGCGCCAGCAGCCAAGATGAGGCCAGCTCCTACGAGCAGTACTTC
CASSQDEASSYEQYF
>TRBV3-1|TRBJ2-7|TRBD1|many|14
TGTGCCAGCAGCCGACAGGGAGAGGCCTACGAGCAGTACTTC
CASSRQGEAYEQYF
>TRBV5-6|TRBJ2-3|TRBD1|.|15
TGTGCCAGCAGCTTGGAGACAGGGTCGGCAGATACGCAGTATTTT
CASSLETGSADTQYF
>TRBV20-1|TRBJ1-6|TRBD1|many|13
TGCAGTGCTAGGGGACAGGCCCGTTCACCCCTCCACTTT
CSARGQARSPLHF
>TRBV6-5|TRBJ2-5|TRBD2|many|15
TGTGCCAGCAGTTACTCCGCGGGAGTAGGAGAGACCCAGTACTTC
CASSYSAGVGETQYF
>TRBV7-8|TRBJ2-3|TRBD2|.|17
TGTGCCAGCAGCTTATTCCCAGCGGGGGGCACCTCCAATACGCAGTATTTT
CASSLFPAGGTSNTQYF
>TRBV19|TRBJ1-1|.|many|11
TGTGCCAGTAAACGGAACACTGAAGCTTTCTTT
CASKRNTEAFF
>TRBV6-2/TRBV6-3|TRBJ2-5|.|.|14
TGTGCCAGCAGTTACAGGGGATACCAAGAGACCCAGTACTTC
CASSYRGYQETQYF
>TRBV19|TRBJ2-1|TRBD2|few|16
TGTGCCAGTAGGCCCGGGACTAGCGGTTTTTACAATGAGCAGTTCTTC
CASRPGTSGFYNEQFF
>TRBV30|TRBJ1-2|.|many|13
TGTGCCTGGGATCCGGGCAGGGCCGGCGGCTACACCTTC
CAWDPGRAGGYTF
>TRBV14|TRBJ2-1|TRBD2|few|20
TGTGCCAGCAGCCAAACAAGAGGGCGACTAGCGGGAGGGATTTACAATGAGCAGTTCTTC
CASSQTRGRLAGGIYNEQFF
>TRBV2|TRBJ2-2|TRBD2|few|18
TGTGCCAGCAGTGTACTAGCGGGAGGGCCGCGAGGCACCGGGGAGCTGTTTTTT
CASSVLAGGPRGTGELFF
>TRBV2|TRBJ1-4|.|many|15
TGTGCCAGCAGTAAGGGAATGAGGACTAATGAAAAACTGTTTTTT
CASSKGMRTNEKLFF
>TRBV13|TRBJ2-5|.|once|14
TGTGCCAGCAGCGATCGGACAGTTAAGGAGACCCAGTACTTC
CASSDRTVKETQYF
>TRBV11-3|TRBJ2-7|.|many|11
TGTGCCAGCAGCGATTCGTACGAGCAGTACTTC
CASSDSYEQYF
>TRBV28|TRBJ2-7|TRBD2|many|17
TGTGCCAGCAGCACCCCGGGACTAGCGGGGGGACTGGGCGAGCAGTACTTC
CASSTPGLAGGLGEQYF
>TRBV5-5|TRBJ1-5|.|many|14
TGTGCCAGCAGCTTCGGGTCTGGGGGACAGCCCCAGCATTTT
CASSFGSGGQPQHF
>TRBV27|TRBJ2-1|TRBD2|many|16
TGTGCCAGCAGTTTTAAGGGACTAGCGGCATACAATGAGCAGTTCTTC
CASSFKGLAAYNEQFF
>TRBV5-1|TRBJ2-1|.|.|14
TGCGCCAGCAGCTTGGACGTGGTGAGCAATGAGCAGTTCTTC
CASSLDVVSNEQFF
>TRBV11-1|TRBJ2-5|.|.|16
TGTGCCAGCAGTGAAGGGGAAGCAGGGGTCCGGGAGACCCAGTACTTC
CASSEGEAGVRETQYF
>TRBV10-3|TRBJ1-1|.|many|16
TGTGCCATCAGGCGGGACACCGTCGACGAAACCACTGAAGCTTTCTTT
CAIRRDTVDETTEAFF
>TRBV11-2|TRBJ2-2|.|few|13
TGTGCCAGCAGCCCAGGGGTCCCCGGGGAGCTGTTTTTT
CASSPGVPGELFF
>TRBV3-1|TRBJ2-3|TRBD2|many|17
TGTGCCAGCAGCCAAACACTGAGCGGGAGGGCCGGAGATACGCAGTATTTT
CASSQTLSGRAGDTQYF
>TRBV5-5|TRBJ2-3|TRBD2|many|20
TGTGCCAGCAGCCGCCGACTAGCGGGAGGGCGAATTACTAGCACAGATACGCAGTATTTT
CASSRRLAGGRITSTDTQYF
>TRBV7-3|TRBJ1-3|.|.|15
TGTGCCAGCAGCTTAGACCCAGGGGTGGGAAACACCATATATTTT
CASSLDPGVGNTIYF
>TRBV12-3/TRBV12-4|TRBJ1-1|.|many|14
TGTGCCAGCAGTTTCCGAGGGGGGGCGGCTGAAGCTTTCTTT
CASSFRGGAAEAFF
>TRBV28|TRBJ2-2|.|few|16
TGTGCCAGCAGCCAGGGACAAATAGCGAACACCGGGGAGCTGTTTTTT
CASSQGQIANTGELFF
>TRBV7-9|TRBJ2-4|.|.|16
TGTGCCAGCAGCCCCGGACAGTTACTAGCCAAAAACATTCGGTACTTC
CASSPGQLLAKNIRYF
>TRBV12-3/TRBV12-4|TRBJ2-2|TRBD1|many|14
TGTGCCAGCAGGACAGGGTTGGGCACCGGGGAGCTGTTTTTT
CASRTGLGTGELFF
>TRBV20-1|TRBJ1-4|.|many|14
TGCAGTGCTAGGACTGGGGCAACTGATGAAAAACTGTTTTTT
CSARTGATDEKLFF
>TRBV11-1|TRBJ2-3|.|many|13
TGTGCCAGCAGCCCACGAGCCACAGATACGCAGTATTTT
CASSPRATDTQYF
>TRBV12-3/TRBV12-4|TRBJ2-1|.|many|13
TGTGCCAGCACCCAGGGACAAGGGAATGAGCAGTTCTTC
CASTQGQGNEQFF
>TRBV20-1|TRBJ2-5|TRBD2|many|14
TGCAGTGCTAGAGTCATCGCGGGAGAGGAGACCCAGTACTTC
CSARVIAGEETQYF
>TRBV5-4|TRBJ1-1|.|.|13
TGTGCCAGCAGCCCAGACGCGAACACTGAAGCTTTCTTT
CASSPDANTEAFF
>TRBV29-1|TRBJ1-1|.|many|13
TGCAGCGTTCTGAACGGCATGAACACTGAAGCTTTCTTT
CSVLNGMNTEAFF
>TRBV28|TRBJ2-1|.|.|12
TGTGCCAGCACCCTGACAGGGACTGGGCAGTTCTTC
CASTLTGTGQFF
>TRBV12-3/TRBV12-4|TRBJ2-1|TRBD2|many|15
TGTGCCAGCAGCTTTAAACTAGCGGGAGTAGGTGAGCAGTTCTTC
CASSFKLAGVGEQFF
>TRBV19|TRBJ2-3|TRBD2|many|16
TGTGCCAGTAGTATAAATCCAGCGGGAGGGGGTGATACGCAGTATTTT
CASSINPAGGGDTQYF
>TRBV2|TRBJ2-5|.|many|11
TGTGCCAGCAGTGAAAGGGAGACCCAGTACTTC
CASSERETQYF
>TRBV6-2/TRBV6-3|TRBJ2-1|TRBD2|many|13
TGTGCCAGCAGTTACGTAGGGAGGGATGAGCAGTTCTTC
CASSYVGRDEQFF
>TRBV28|TRBJ2-7|TRBD1|many|13
TGTGCCAGCATGGCAGGGGGCCGCTACGAGCAGTACTTC
CASMAGGRYEQYF
>TRBV3-1|TRBJ1-4|.|many|17
TGTGCCAGCAGCCAAGATTTCCGACAGTCAACTAATGAAAAACTGTTTTTT
CASSQDFRQSTNEKLFF
>TRBV11-2|TRBJ2-7|TRBD1|many|15
TGTGCCAGCAGCCCGGGACAGGGACGCTCCTACGAGCAGTACTTC
CASSPGQGRSYEQYF